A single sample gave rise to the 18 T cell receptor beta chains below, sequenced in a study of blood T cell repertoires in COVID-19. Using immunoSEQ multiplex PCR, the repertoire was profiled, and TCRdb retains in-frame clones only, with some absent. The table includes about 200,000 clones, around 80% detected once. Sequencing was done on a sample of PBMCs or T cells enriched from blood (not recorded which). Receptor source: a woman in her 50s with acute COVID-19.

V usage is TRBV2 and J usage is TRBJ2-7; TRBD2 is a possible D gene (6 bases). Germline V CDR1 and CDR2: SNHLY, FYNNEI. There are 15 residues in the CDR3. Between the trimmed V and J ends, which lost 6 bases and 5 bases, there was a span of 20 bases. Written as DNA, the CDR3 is TGTGCCAGCAGAGTCTTAGGGACTTCCCCGGACGAGCAGTACGTC. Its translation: CASRVLGTSPDEQYV.

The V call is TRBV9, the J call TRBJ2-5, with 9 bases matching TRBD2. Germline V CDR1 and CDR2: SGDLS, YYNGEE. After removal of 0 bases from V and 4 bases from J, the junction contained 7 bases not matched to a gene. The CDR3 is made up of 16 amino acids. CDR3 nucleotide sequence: TGTGCCAGCAGCGTAGACGCGGGGGGGCCGGGAGAGACCCAGTACTTC. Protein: CASSVDAGGPGETQYF.

The chain's CDR3 is CASSQSAGGRNEQFF. The CDR3 DNA reads as TGCGCCAGCAGCCAGTCAGCGGGGGGGCGTAATGAGCAGTTCTTC. This chain links TRBV4-3 with TRBJ2-1; 10 bases line up with TRBD2. The CDR3 spans 15 residues. Unmatched junction bases numbered 6, after V lost 3 bases and J lost 7 bases. Per germline, CDR1 LGHNA and CDR2 YSLEER.

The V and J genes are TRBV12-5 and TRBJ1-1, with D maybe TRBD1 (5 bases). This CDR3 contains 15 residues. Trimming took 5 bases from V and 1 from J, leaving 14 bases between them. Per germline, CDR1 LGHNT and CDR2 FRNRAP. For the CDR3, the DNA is TGTGCTAGTGGTGTAATACAGGACCCGAACACTGAAGCTTTCTTT. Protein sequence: CASGVIQDPNTEAFF.

In DNA form, the CDR3 reads TGTGCCAGCAGTGAAGGGACAGGGGGCTACACCGGGGAGCTGTTTTTT. This sequence encodes CASSEGTGGYTGELFF. The chain couples TRBV25-1 to TRBJ2-2; TRBD1 matches at 12 bases. CDR3 length equals 16 residues. Germline assignment: CDR1 MGHDK and CDR2 SYGVNS. With 2 bases clipped from V and 3 bases from J, the junction kept 1 base outside the gene matches.

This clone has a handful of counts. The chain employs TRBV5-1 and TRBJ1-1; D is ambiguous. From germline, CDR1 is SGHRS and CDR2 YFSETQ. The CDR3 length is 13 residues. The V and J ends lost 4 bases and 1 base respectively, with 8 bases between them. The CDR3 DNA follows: TGCGCCAGCAGCAGAGGGCAGAACACTGAAGCTTTCTTT. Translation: CASSRGQNTEAFF.

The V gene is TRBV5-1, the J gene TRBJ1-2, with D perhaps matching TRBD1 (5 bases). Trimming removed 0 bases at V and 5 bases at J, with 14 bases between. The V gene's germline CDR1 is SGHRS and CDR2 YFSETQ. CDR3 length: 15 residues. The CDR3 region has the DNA TGCGCCAGCAGCTTGGCCTACACGGGGGGTTATGGCTACACCTTC. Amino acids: CASSLAYTGGYGYTF.

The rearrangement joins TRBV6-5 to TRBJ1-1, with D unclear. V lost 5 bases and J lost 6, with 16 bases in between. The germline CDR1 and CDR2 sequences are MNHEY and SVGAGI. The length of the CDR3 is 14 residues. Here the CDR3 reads CASSILAGGAEAFF. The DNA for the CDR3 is TGTGCCAGCAGTATTTTAGCGGGTGGTGCTGAAGCTTTCTTT.

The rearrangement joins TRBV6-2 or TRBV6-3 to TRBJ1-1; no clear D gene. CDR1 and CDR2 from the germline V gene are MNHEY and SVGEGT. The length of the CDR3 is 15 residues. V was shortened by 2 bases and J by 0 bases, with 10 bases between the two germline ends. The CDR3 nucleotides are TGTGCCAGCAGTTACCGGGGTACGATGAACACTGAAGCTTTCTTT. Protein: CASSYRGTMNTEAFF.

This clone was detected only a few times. For the CDR3, the DNA is TGTGCCAGCAGCCCCCCTGGGGAGATTTTGAACACTGAAGCTTTCTTT. Residues: CASSPPGEILNTEAFF. This chain links TRBV3-1 (or the pseudogene TRBV3-2) with TRBJ1-1; D uncertain. The germline V and J ends were trimmed by 4 bases and 0 bases, with 15 bases remaining between them. The germline CDR1 and CDR2 sequences are LGHDT and YNNKEL (reference sequence). This CDR3 has 16 amino acids.

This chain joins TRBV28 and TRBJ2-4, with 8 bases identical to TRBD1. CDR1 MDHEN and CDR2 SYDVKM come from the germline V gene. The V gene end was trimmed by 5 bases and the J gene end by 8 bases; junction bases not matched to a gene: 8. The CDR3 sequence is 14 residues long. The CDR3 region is CASSPGQGSHIQYF. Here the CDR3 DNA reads TGTGCCAGCAGTCCCGGACAGGGCAGTCACATTCAGTACTTC.

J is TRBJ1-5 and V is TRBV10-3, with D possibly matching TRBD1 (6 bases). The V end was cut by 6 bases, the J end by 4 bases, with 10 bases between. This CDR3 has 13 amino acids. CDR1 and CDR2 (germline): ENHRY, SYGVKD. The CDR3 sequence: CAIREQGNQPQHF. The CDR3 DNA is TGTGCCATCAGGGAACAGGGAAATCAGCCCCAGCATTTT.

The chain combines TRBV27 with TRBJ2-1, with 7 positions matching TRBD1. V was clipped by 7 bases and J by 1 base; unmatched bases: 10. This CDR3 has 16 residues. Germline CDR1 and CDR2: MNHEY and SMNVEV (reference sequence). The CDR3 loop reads CASTSIRQGSYNEQFF. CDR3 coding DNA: TGTGCCAGCACCAGCATTCGACAGGGTTCCTACAATGAGCAGTTCTTC.

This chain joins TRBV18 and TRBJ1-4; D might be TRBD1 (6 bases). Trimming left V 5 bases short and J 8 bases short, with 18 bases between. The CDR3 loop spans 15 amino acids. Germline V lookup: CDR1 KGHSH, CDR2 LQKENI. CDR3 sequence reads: CASSGAAGAIEKLFF. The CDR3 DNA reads TGTGCCAGCTCAGGGGCCGCAGGGGCAATCGAAAAACTGTTTTTT.

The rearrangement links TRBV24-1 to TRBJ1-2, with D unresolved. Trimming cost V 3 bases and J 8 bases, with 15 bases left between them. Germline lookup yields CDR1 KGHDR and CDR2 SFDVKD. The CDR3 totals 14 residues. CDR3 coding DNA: TGTGCCACCAGTGATACCTCAGGTGGTCGAGGCTACACCTTC. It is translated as CATSDTSGGRGYTF.

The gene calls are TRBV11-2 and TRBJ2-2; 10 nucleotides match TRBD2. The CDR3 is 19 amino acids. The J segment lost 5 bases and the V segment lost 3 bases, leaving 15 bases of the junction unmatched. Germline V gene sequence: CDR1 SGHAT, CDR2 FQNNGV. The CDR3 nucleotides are TGTGCCAGCAGCTTGCTAGCGGGGGATCCGAGGGCCGGAACCGGGGAGCTGTTTTTT. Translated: CASSLLAGDPRAGTGELFF.

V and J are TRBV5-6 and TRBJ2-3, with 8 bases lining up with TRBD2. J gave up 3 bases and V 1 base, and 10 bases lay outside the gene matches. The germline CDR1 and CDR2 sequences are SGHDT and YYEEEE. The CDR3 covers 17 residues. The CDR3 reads CASSLMGAVAGTDTQYF. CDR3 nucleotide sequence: TGTGCCAGCAGCTTGATGGGGGCCGTAGCGGGGACAGATACGCAGTATTTT.

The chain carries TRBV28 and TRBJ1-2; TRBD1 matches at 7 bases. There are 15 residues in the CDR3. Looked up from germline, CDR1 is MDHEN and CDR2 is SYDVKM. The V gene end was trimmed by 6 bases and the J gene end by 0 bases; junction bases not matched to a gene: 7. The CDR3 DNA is TGTGCCAGCAGACCGACAGGGCCTTCTAACTATGGCTACACCTTC. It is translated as CASRPTGPSNYGYTF.